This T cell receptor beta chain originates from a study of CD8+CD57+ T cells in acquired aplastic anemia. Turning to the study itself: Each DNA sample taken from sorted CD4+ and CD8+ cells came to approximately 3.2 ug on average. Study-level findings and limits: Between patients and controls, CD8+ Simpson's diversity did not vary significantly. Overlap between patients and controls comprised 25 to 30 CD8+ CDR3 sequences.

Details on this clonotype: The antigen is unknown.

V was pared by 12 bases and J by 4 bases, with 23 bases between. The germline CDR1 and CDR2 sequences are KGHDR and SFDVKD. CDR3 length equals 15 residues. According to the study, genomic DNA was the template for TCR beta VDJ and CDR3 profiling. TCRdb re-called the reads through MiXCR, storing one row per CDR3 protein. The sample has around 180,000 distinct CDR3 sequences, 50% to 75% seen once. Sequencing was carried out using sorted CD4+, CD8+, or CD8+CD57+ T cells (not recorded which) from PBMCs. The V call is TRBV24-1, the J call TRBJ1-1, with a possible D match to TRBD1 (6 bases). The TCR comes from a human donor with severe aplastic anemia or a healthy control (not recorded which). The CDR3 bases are TGTGCCTCCCAGAAAAGCGGGGGGCCGGGCACTGAAGCTTTCTTT. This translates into CASQKSGGPGTEAFF.